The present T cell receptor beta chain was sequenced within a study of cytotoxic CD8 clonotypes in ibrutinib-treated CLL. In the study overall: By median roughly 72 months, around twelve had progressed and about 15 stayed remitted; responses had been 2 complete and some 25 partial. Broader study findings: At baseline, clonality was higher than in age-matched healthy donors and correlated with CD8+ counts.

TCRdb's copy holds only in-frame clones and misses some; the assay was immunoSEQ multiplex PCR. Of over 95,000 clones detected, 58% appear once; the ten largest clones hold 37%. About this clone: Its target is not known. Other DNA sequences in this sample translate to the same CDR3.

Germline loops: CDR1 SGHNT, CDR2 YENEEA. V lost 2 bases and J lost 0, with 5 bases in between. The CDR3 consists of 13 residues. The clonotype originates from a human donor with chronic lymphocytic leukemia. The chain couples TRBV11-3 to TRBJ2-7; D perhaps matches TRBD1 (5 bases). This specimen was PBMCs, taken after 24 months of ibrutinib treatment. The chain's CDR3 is CASSLQGSYEQYF. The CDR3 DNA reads TGTGCCAGCAGCTTACAGGGCTCCTACGAGCAGTACTTC. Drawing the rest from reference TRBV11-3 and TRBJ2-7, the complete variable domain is EAGVVQSPRYKIIEKKQPVAFWCNPISGHNTLYWYLQNLGQGPELLIRYENEEAVDDSQLPKDRFSAERLKGVDSTLKIQPAELGDSAVYLCASSLQGSYEQYFGPGTRLTVT.